This note documents a single T cell receptor (beta chain) sequence. The antigen it recognizes is unknown. Base qualities are not at hand, and no much larger clone is one base apart. Library construction relied on the immunoSEQ multiplex PCR assay. TCRdb's version of the immuneACCESS table is confined to in-frame rearrangements and falls short of the full clone set. An unresolved V gene accounts for under half of the shortfall where checked; the remainder is of unknown origin. Across this sample there are some 59,000 clones, with roughly 94% seen only once. The ten largest account for under 2% of the sample. Trimming takes 2 bases off V and 5 bases off J; junction bases not matched to a gene: 6. CDR1 ENHRY and CDR2 SYGVKD are derived from the germline V gene. The CDR3, from cysteine to phenylalanine, totals 15 residues. CDR3 DNA only is kept here, 45 bases in frame from base 1. The sample's treatment or condition label is to be understood as: preoperative locoregional IRX-2 cytokine immunotherapy. The samples were obtained from a phase Ib study that tested preoperative, locoregional IRX-2 cytokine immunotherapy meant to prime immune responses. Donors were patients with early-stage breast cancer who received IRX-2 before surgery.

This entry comes from a study of preoperative IRX-2 immunotherapy in early breast cancer (dated by TCRdb to between 2018 and 2021). This sequence uses TRBV10-3 and TRBJ1-2; 9 bases in the junction line up with TRBD1. This receptor was taken from a human donor with breast cancer. Sampling was performed from a patient treated with IRX-2 immunotherapy. CDR3 loop: CAISEEGTGLYGYTF. DNA sequence: TGTGCCATCAGTGAGGAAGGGACAGGGCTATATGGCTACACCTTC.